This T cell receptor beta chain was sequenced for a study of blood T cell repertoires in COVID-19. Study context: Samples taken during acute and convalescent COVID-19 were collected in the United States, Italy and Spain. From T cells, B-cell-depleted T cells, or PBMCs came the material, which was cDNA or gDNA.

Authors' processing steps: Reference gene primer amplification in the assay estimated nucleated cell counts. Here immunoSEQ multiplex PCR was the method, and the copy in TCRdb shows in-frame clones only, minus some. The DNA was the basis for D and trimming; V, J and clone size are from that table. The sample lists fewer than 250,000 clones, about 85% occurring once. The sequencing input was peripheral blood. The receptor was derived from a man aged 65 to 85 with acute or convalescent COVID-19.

Here the CDR3 reads CAIKGAQGGYQETQYF. The CDR3, as DNA: TGTGCCATCAAAGGCGCCCAAGGAGGGTACCAAGAGACCCAGTACTTC. V usage is TRBV10-3 and J usage is TRBJ2-5, with a tentative D call TRBD2 (6 bases). CDR1 is ENHRY, CDR2 SYGVKD, per germline. The CDR3 sequence is 16 residues long. V dropped 7 bases and J dropped 0 bases, with 18 bases sitting between them.